This TCR beta chain came from a study of siplizumab effects on memory and regulatory T cells. Over a period of over five days at 37 degrees C, the mixed lymphocyte reaction cells were cocultured. CFSE was used to stain responder PBMCs and Violet Dye to stain stimulator PBMCs, which were then pooled 1:1. Each sample yielded around 9.3 x 10^4 assayed TCR templates. TCRdb keeps only in-frame clones here, not all; method: immunoSEQ multiplex PCR. The table lists 11,000 to 15,000 clones, approximately 49% of them singletons. Overall study results and limits: Treg-derived clones made up an average of about 68% of mappable alloreactive CD4+ clones with siplizumab and 25% to 30% in controls. Naive T cells appeared more diverse than memory cells and seemed to be major alloresponse contributors.

This clone came up a few times. No antigen is known for it. CDR3 length: 13 residues. Trimming pared 2 bases from V and 2 bases from J, leaving 6 bases between. Germline CDR1 SGHTA, CDR2 FQGNSA. V usage is TRBV7-2 and J usage is TRBJ2-5; D uncertain. The sequencing input was CFSE-low (dividing) CD4+ T cells sorted from an allogeneic mixed lymphocyte reaction. The source of this sequence is a human donor in good health; the cells came from an allogeneic mixed lymphocyte reaction. This CDR3 is CASSLYRQETQYF. In nucleotides, the CDR3 is TGTGCCAGCAGCTTATATCGACAAGAGACCCAGTACTTC. Supplemented by reference TRBV7-2 and TRBJ2-5, the full variable domain reads GAGVSQSPSNKVTEKGKDVELRCDPISGHTALYWYRQSLGQGLEFLIYFQGNSAPDKSGLPSDRFSAERTGGSVSTLTIQRTQQEDSAVYLCASSLYRQETQYFGPGTRLLVL.